The next 32 T cell receptor beta chains were all read from a single sample in a study of T-cell reconstitution after alpha-beta-depleted transplantation in children. As it was prepared, the TCRbeta library received unique molecular identifiers. In TCRdb, the PCR reads were re-called with MiXCR into one record per CDR3 protein. The table has roughly 150,000 distinct CDR3 sequences, approximately 10% seen once; the top ten hold less than 15%. The specimen was PBMCs, collected before TCRalphabeta/CD19-depleted stem cell transplant. The source is a boy aged 2 to 10 with acute myeloid leukemia, due to receive a stem cell transplant.

This clonotype was observed at least ten times. The chain links TRBV3-1 to TRBJ2-1, with TRBD2 matching 7 bases. Germline V gene lookup returns CDR1 LGHDT and CDR2 YNNKEL (reference sequence). V lost 4 bases to trimming and J lost 9 bases; unmatched junction nucleotides: 12. This CDR3 comprises 15 residues. Here the CDR3 DNA reads TGTGCCAGCAGCCCTCGGGACTACCTAACAATTGAGCAGTTCTTC. It encodes CASSPRDYLTIEQFF.

Concerning this clonotype itself: Its ends do not fully match the called genes, so a read error is possible. The V and J genes are TRBV6-6 and TRBJ2-7; D might be TRBD2 (5 bases). The CDR3 covers 13 residues. Germline CDR1 reads MNHNY; CDR2 reads SVGAGI (reference sequence). CDR3 sequence: CASSYYSGYEQYF. In DNA, the CDR3 is TGTGCCAGCAGCTACTATTCGGGGTACGAGCAGTACTTC.

This clonotype showed up many times. The V and J genes are TRBV20-1 and TRBJ1-4; TRBD1 is a possible D gene (6 bases). Between the trimmed V and J ends, which lost 0 bases and 4 bases, there was a span of 6 bases. The germline V gene has CDR1 DFQATT and CDR2 SNEGSKA (reference sequence). The CDR3 sequence is 13 residues long. The CDR3 loop reads CSAREDSNEKLFF. The CDR3 DNA is TGCAGTGCTAGAGAGGACAGTAATGAAAAACTGTTTTTT.

This clonotype came up many times. This sequence joins TRBV13 and TRBJ1-2; no firm D call. The germline V and J ends were trimmed by 2 bases and 4 bases, with 11 bases remaining between them. Per germline, CDR1 PRHDT and CDR2 FYEKMQ (reference sequence). This CDR3 has 14 amino acids. The CDR3 DNA is TGTGCCAGCAGCTTACTGGGCGCCGGCTATGGCTACACCTTC. Amino acids: CASSLLGAGYGYTF. Full variable domain (rest looked up from reference TRBV13 and TRBJ1-2): AAGVIQSPRHLIKEKRETATLKCYPIPRHDTVYWYQQGPGQDPQFLISFYEKMQSDKGSIPDRFSAQQFSDYHSELNMSSLELGDSALYFCASSLLGAGYGYTFGSGTRLTVV.

This clonotype was counted ten times or more. This chain joins TRBV3-1 and TRBJ2-1; D may be TRBD1 (5 bases). Trimming removed 1 base from V and 8 bases from J, with 15 bases in between. This CDR3 comprises 15 residues. The germline V gene has CDR1 LGHDT and CDR2 YNNKEL (reference sequence). CDR3 region: CASSQVWQGRYEQFF. CDR3 in DNA: TGTGCCAGCAGCCAAGTCTGGCAGGGCCGGTATGAGCAGTTCTTC.

This clonotype turned up a few times. J is TRBJ2-5 and V is TRBV7-3; D not certain. Between the trimmed V and J ends, which lost 1 base and 5 bases, there was a span of 8 bases. The germline V gene has CDR1 SGHTA and CDR2 FQGTGA. The CDR3 loop spans 13 amino acids. As DNA, the CDR3 is TGTGCCAGCAGCTTAATTGACGGGGAGACCCAGTACTTC. It encodes CASSLIDGETQYF. Looking up the rest from reference TRBV7-3 and TRBJ2-5 gives the full variable domain: GAGVSQTPSNKVTEKGKYVELRCDPISGHTALYWYRQSLGQGPEFLIYFQGTGAADDSGLPNDRFFAVRPEGSVSTLKIQRTERGDSAVYLCASSLIDGETQYFGPGTRLLVL.

The chain combines TRBV11-1 with TRBJ2-1; 7 bases align to TRBD1. Trimming at V came to 4 bases and at J to 5 bases, leaving 8 bases not matched to a gene. CDR3 size: 15 residues. Germline assignment: CDR1 SGHAT and CDR2 FQDESV (reference sequence). The CDR3 sequence: CASSWRQGRDNEQFF. CDR3 DNA sequence: TGTGCCAGCAGCTGGAGACAGGGACGAGACAATGAGCAGTTCTTC. Complete variable domain (other parts from reference TRBV11-1 and TRBJ2-1): EAEVAQSPRYKITEKSQAVAFWCDPISGHATLYWYRQILGQGPELLVQFQDESVVDDSQLPKDRFSAERLKGVDSTLKIQPAELGDSAMYLCASSWRQGRDNEQFFGPGTRLTVL.

This clonotype occurred many times. The V call is TRBV9, the J call TRBJ1-6, with 9 bases identical to TRBD1. CDR1 is SGDLS and CDR2 is YYNGEE in the germline V gene. Trimming at V came to 3 bases and at J to 0 bases, leaving 7 bases not matched to a gene. This CDR3 is 18 amino acids long. The CDR3 reads CASSAGQGWNSYNSPLHF. In DNA, the CDR3 is TGTGCCAGCAGCGCGGGACAGGGTTGGAACTCCTATAATTCACCCCTCCACTTT.

This clonotype has at least ten counts. The chain joins TRBV9 to TRBJ1-2; D gene unclear. Germline CDR1 and CDR2: SGDLS and YYNGEE. This CDR3 has 13 residues. The germline V and J ends were trimmed by 0 bases and 2 bases, with 5 bases remaining between them. This chain's CDR3 is CASSVVANYGYTF. CDR3 in DNA: TGTGCCAGCAGCGTAGTGGCCAACTATGGCTACACCTTC.

This clonotype was observed many times. The V call is TRBV20-1, the J call TRBJ1-3; D is possibly TRBD1 (5 bases). The CDR3 is 15 amino acids. Trimming took off 1 base at V and 2 bases at J, with 12 bases between the two ends. The V gene's germline CDR1 is DFQATT and CDR2 SNEGSKA (reference sequence). CDR3 residues: CSARGGGGTGNTIYF. The CDR3 nucleotides are TGCAGTGCTAGAGGCGGGGGGGGGACTGGAAACACCATATATTTT.

This clonotype was counted many times. The chain carries TRBV5-1 and TRBJ2-7; D perhaps matches TRBD2 (5 bases). The germline CDR1 and CDR2 sequences are SGHRS and YFSETQ. The CDR3 is 12 residues long. Trimming cost V 0 bases and J 11 bases, with 12 bases left between them. The CDR3 sequence is CASSLDQAVKYF. The CDR3 DNA follows: TGCGCCAGCAGCTTGGATCAAGCGGTTAAGTACTTC.

The sample holds many counts of this clonotype. The V gene is TRBV20-1, the J gene TRBJ1-1; D is possibly TRBD1 (6 bases). Trimming took 5 bases from V and 4 from J, leaving 23 bases between them. There are 16 residues in the CDR3. Germline V gene data show CDR1 as DFQATT and CDR2 as SNEGSKA (reference sequence). CDR3 in DNA: TGCAGTGCTGCCGGACCCGGACAGTTAGGTCGCACTGAAGCTTTCTTT. This codes for CSAAGPGQLGRTEAFF.

This chain uses TRBV28 with TRBJ1-2; D not resolved. This CDR3 is built from 14 residues. V shed 2 bases and J shed 6 bases, with 13 bases lying between them. CDR1 is MDHEN and CDR2 is SYDVKM in the germline V gene. CDR3 DNA: TGTGCCAGCAGTTTAAGGGAGCTCGCCCATGGCTACACCTTC. Its protein is CASSLRELAHGYTF.

This clonotype has ten or more counts. J is TRBJ1-1 and V is TRBV19, with 7 bases matching TRBD1. CDR1 is LNHDA and CDR2 is SQIVND in the germline V gene (reference sequence). The V segment lost 7 bases and the J segment 4 bases; nucleotides outside the gene matches: 3. This CDR3 has 12 residues. The CDR3 region has the DNA TGTGCCAGTACGACAGGGATCACTGAAGCTTTCTTT. Protein sequence: CASTTGITEAFF. Using reference TRBV19 and TRBJ1-1 for the parts outside the CDR3, the full variable domain is DGGITQSPKYLFRKEGQNVTLSCEQNLNHDAMYWYRQDPGQGLRLIYYSQIVNDFQKGDIAEGYSVSREKKESFPLTVTSAQKNPTAFYLCASTTGITEAFFGQGTRLTVV.

This clonotype has ten or more counts. The rearrangement joins TRBV11-2 to TRBJ1-6, with 11 positions matching TRBD1. Germline CDR1 is SGHAT and CDR2 is FQNNGV. The CDR3 is 15 amino acids. V was clipped by 5 bases and J by 10 bases; unmatched bases: 7. The DNA of the CDR3 is TGTGCCAGCAGCCACTACCGGGACAGGGGGTCACCCCTCCACTTT. It yields the protein CASSHYRDRGSPLHF.

The genes are TRBV3-1 and TRBJ2-1; 9 positions match TRBD2. V lost 10 bases and J lost 7; bases outside the gene matches: 17. The CDR3 has 16 amino acids. Looked up from germline, CDR1 is LGHDT and CDR2 is YNNKEL (reference sequence). Here the CDR3 reads CATSPFLAGAENEQFF. DNA for the CDR3: TGTGCCACCTCCCCCTTTTTAGCGGGAGCGGAGAATGAGCAGTTCTTC.

This clonotype was counted at least ten times. The rearrangement links TRBV20-1 to TRBJ2-5; 9 nucleotides align to TRBD2. Trimming at V came to 6 bases and at J to 4 bases, leaving 15 bases not matched to a gene. Looked up from germline, CDR1 is DFQATT and CDR2 is SNEGSKA (reference sequence). This CDR3 has 16 amino acids. The CDR3 region has the DNA TGCAGTGCCACGAAGAGACTAGCGGCCCTTGGAGAGACCCAGTACTTC. Translating gives CSATKRLAALGETQYF.

Ten or more counts support this clonotype. The chain carries TRBV4-1 and TRBJ2-3; the D call may be TRBD1 or TRBD2 (5 bases each). Germline V gene sequence: CDR1 MGHRA, CDR2 YSYEKL. The CDR3 length is 15 residues. Trimming removed 2 bases at V and 1 base at J, with 10 bases between. The CDR3 nucleotides read TGCGCCAGCAGCCAAACATCGGGGCGCACAGATACGCAGTATTTT. Amino acid sequence: CASSQTSGRTDTQYF.

This clonotype was counted ten times or more. This sequence joins TRBV7-3 and TRBJ2-1; D not certain. CDR3 length: 14 residues. Germline V gives CDR1 SGHTA, CDR2 FQGTGA. V dropped 3 bases and J dropped 0 bases, with 6 bases sitting between them. The CDR3 region is CASSLRSSYNEQFF. The CDR3 DNA reads TGTGCCAGCAGCTTGCGTTCCTCCTACAATGAGCAGTTCTTC.

This clonotype occurred many times. CDR3 coding DNA: TGTGCCAGCAGTTCCCTTGTGGGGGGGCTAGAGTCTGGGCAGTTCTTC. It specifies CASSSLVGGLESGQFF. The chain combines TRBV2 with TRBJ2-1; D is possibly TRBD2 (7 bases). Germline lookup yields CDR1 SNHLY and CDR2 FYNNEI. V was trimmed by 5 bases and J by 12 bases, leaving 26 bases between them. There are 16 residues in the CDR3.

This clonotype has at least ten counts. This rearrangement joins TRBV20-1 to TRBJ1-2; D is uncertain. Per germline, CDR1 DFQATT and CDR2 SNEGSKA (reference sequence). V was clipped by 0 bases and J by 3 bases, with 20 bases between them. This CDR3 contains 17 residues. CDR3 sequence reads: CSARDPSNQPDDYGYTF. Written as DNA, the CDR3 is TGCAGTGCTAGAGATCCGAGTAATCAACCGGACGACTATGGCTACACCTTC.

In its sample, this clonotype was seen a few times. The chain uses TRBV4-1 and TRBJ1-1; D unclear. Trimming stripped 3 bases from V and 0 bases from J, with 8 bases between. Germline CDR1 and CDR2: MGHRA and YSYEKL. CDR3 length equals 14 residues. Here the CDR3 DNA reads TGCGCCAGCAGCCAGGTCGCCGTGAACACTGAAGCTTTCTTT. Its translation is CASSQVAVNTEAFF.

In its sample, this clonotype was seen many times. This chain connects TRBV11-2 to TRBJ1-2; D unclear. The CDR3 consists of 13 residues. Trimming shortened V by 5 bases and J by 4 bases, and 11 bases separated the two germline ends. Germline V gives CDR1 SGHAT, CDR2 FQNNGV. CDR3 DNA sequence: TGTGCCAGCAGCCTCGGACCGTCCTATGGCTACACCTTC. It codes for CASSLGPSYGYTF.

This clonotype has a count of ten or more. This chain links TRBV28 with TRBJ1-1, with D hard to call. The CDR3 extends over 13 amino acids. Germline-derived CDR1 and CDR2 are MDHEN and SYDVKM. Trimming cost V 5 bases and J 3 bases, with 10 bases left between them. The CDR3 sequence is CASSPRGYTEAFF. For the CDR3, the DNA is TGTGCCAGCAGTCCGAGAGGGTACACTGAAGCTTTCTTT.

This clonotype was observed many times. The V call is TRBV30, the J call TRBJ2-7; D is ambiguous. The CDR3 length is 12 residues. Trimming stripped 2 bases from V and 7 bases from J, with 12 bases between. CDR1 and CDR2 (germline): GTSNPN, SVGIG (reference sequence). The CDR3 nucleotides read TGTGCCTGGAGTCCCCAACAAGGAGAGCAGTACTTC. Residues: CAWSPQQGEQYF.

The table lists this clonotype with many counts. The rearrangement joins TRBV2 to TRBJ2-3, with 9 bases that match TRBD2. V shed 3 bases and J 6 bases; nucleotides not matched to a gene: 10. Germline values: CDR1 SNHLY, CDR2 FYNNEI. The CDR3 loop spans 16 amino acids. The CDR3: CASSDSSGAQRDTQYF. Written as DNA, the CDR3 is TGTGCCAGCAGTGATTCTAGCGGGGCCCAGCGGGATACGCAGTATTTT.

At least ten counts were recorded for this clonotype. The gene calls are TRBV7-8 and TRBJ2-1; D is perhaps TRBD2 (6 bases). Trimming took off 5 bases at V and 15 bases at J, with 20 bases between the two ends. This CDR3 has 13 amino acids. Germline V CDR1 and CDR2: SGHVS, FQNEAQ. The CDR3: CASSGNQDSRGFF. The CDR3 DNA sequence: TGTGCCAGCAGCGGAAACCAGGACTCGCGGGGGTTCTTC. Full variable domain (remainder filled in from reference TRBV7-8 and TRBJ2-1): GAGVSQSPRYKVAKRGQDVALRCDPISGHVSLFWYQQALGQGPEFLTYFQNEAQLDKSGLPSDRFFAERPEGSVSTLKIQRTQQEDSAVYLCASSGNQDSRGFFGPGTRLTVL.

This clonotype was recorded many times. V is TRBV7-2 and J is TRBJ2-5; 7 bases map to TRBD2. Unmatched junction bases numbered 5, after V lost 5 bases and J lost 5 bases. This CDR3 contains 13 residues. From germline, CDR1 is SGHTA and CDR2 FQGNSA. The CDR3 here is CASSTLASETQYF. The CDR3 DNA reads TGTGCCAGCAGCACACTAGCGTCGGAGACCCAGTACTTC. The full variable domain, with the rest looked up from reference TRBV7-2 and TRBJ2-5, is GAGVSQSPSNKVTEKGKDVELRCDPISGHTALYWYRQSLGQGLEFLIYFQGNSAPDKSGLPSDRFSAERTGGSVSTLTIQRTQQEDSAVYLCASSTLASETQYFGPGTRLLVL.

This clonotype was recorded many times. V and J are TRBV9 and TRBJ1-2, with TRBD1 matching over 8 bases. The germline V gene has CDR1 SGDLS and CDR2 YYNGEE. V shed 2 bases, J shed 1 base, and the junction held 4 bases outside the gene matches. The CDR3 extends over 15 amino acids. The CDR3 region has the DNA TGTGCCAGCAGCGTGACAGGGGAAGTTAACTATGGCTACACCTTC. Its protein is CASSVTGEVNYGYTF.

There are many counts of this clonotype. CDR3 nucleotide sequence: TGTGCCAGCAGCTTAGCGCCAGGGAGCCACACTGAAGCTTTCTTT. It is translated as CASSLAPGSHTEAFF. The chain couples TRBV7-2 to TRBJ1-1, with D possibly being TRBD1 (5 bases). Per the germline V gene, CDR1 is SGHTA and CDR2 is FQGNSA. Trimming left V 0 bases short and J 3 bases short, with 11 bases between. The CDR3 extends over 15 amino acids.

Regarding this clonotype: A much larger clone is a single base away; this may be a read error. V is TRBV7-3 and J is TRBJ2-2; D gene ambiguous. This CDR3 has 14 amino acids. The ends were cut back, 5 bases at V and 3 bases at J, with 10 bases in the middle. The germline V gene encodes CDR1 SGHTA and CDR2 FQGTGA. The CDR3 nucleotides read TGTGCCAGCAGCAAAGGTGTGGACACCGGGGAGCTGTTTTTT. This encodes CASSKGVDTGELFF.

This clonotype has a count of ten or more. J is TRBJ2-2 and V is TRBV10-3; D is uncertain. This CDR3 has 14 residues. The germline V gene encodes CDR1 ENHRY and CDR2 SYGVKD. Between the trimmed V and J ends, which lost 0 bases and 10 bases, there was a span of 12 bases. CDR3 nucleotides: TGTGCCATCAGTGAGTCGATGGGATCGTTGGAGCTGTTTTTT. This encodes CAISESMGSLELFF.